This is a list of T cell receptor beta chains from one sample in a study of blood T cell repertoires in COVID-19. This table comes from immunoSEQ multiplex PCR, and its TCRdb copy is limited to in-frame clones, with some not included. The sample holds 35,000 to 45,000 clones, 60% to 85% seen once. Specimen: peripheral blood. The receptors stem from an elderly woman with acute or convalescent COVID-19. The CDR3 runs from the conserved cysteine through the conserved F or W. D genes are given only for firm matches. A row's size may be missing; if present it is once, few, many or a size class.

D gene | clone size | J gene | V gene | CDR3 protein | CDR3 DNA
TRBD1 | . | TRBJ1-4 | TRBV9 | CASSVGQGSNEKLFF | TGTGCCAGCAGCGTAGGACAGGGGTCGAATGAAAAACTGTTTTTT
. | . | TRBJ1-1 | TRBV6-5 | CASSYSPGGGTEAFF | TGTGCCAGCAGTTACTCTCCCGGGGGGGGCACTGAAGCTTTCTTT
TRBD2 | . | TRBJ2-1 | TRBV7-2 | CASSLVPSGRGSEQFF | TGTGCCAGCAGCTTAGTCCCTAGCGGGAGGGGCAGCGAGCAGTTCTTC
TRBD2 | few | TRBJ2-7 | TRBV18 | CASSPPKGAGGVYEQYF | TGTGCCAGCTCACCACCCAAAGGCGCGGGAGGGGTCTACGAGCAGTACTTC
TRBD1 | . | TRBJ2-1 | TRBV5-4 | CASNLRDRVYNEQFF | TGTGCCAGCAACCTCCGGGACAGGGTGTACAATGAGCAGTTCTTC
TRBD2 | . | TRBJ2-7 | TRBV2 | CASMTSDSYEQYF | TGTGCCAGCATGACTAGCGACTCCTACGAGCAGTACTTC
TRBD1 | . | TRBJ2-1 | TRBV6-1 | CASSESGQGGHEQFF | TGTGCCAGCAGTGAATCTGGACAGGGGGGCCATGAGCAGTTCTTC
. | once | TRBJ1-5 | TRBV28 | CASRVANQPQHF | TGTGCCAGCAGAGTGGCTAATCAGCCCCAGCATTTT
. | few | TRBJ1-1 | TRBV29-1 | CSVEDLSLGGEAFF | TGCAGCGTTGAAGACTTATCATTGGGGGGAGAAGCTTTCTTT
. | . | TRBJ2-4 | TRBV30 | CAWRQAENIQYF | TGTGCCTGGAGACAGGCCGAAAACATTCAGTACTTC
. | . | TRBJ1-5 | TRBV29-1 | CSVGGEGQPQHF | TGCAGCGTGGGGGGAGAGGGTCAGCCCCAGCATTTT
TRBD1 | few | TRBJ1-2 | TRBV27 | CASSRQGWDYGYTF | TGTGCCAGCAGTCGACAGGGTTGGGACTATGGCTACACCTTC
. | . | TRBJ1-6 | TRBV3-1/TRBV3-2 | CASSQQEDSPLHF | TGTGCCAGCAGCCAGCAGGAAGATTCACCCCTCCACTTT
TRBD2 | . | TRBJ2-7 | TRBV6-5 | CASKYGASGSYEQYF | TGTGCCAGCAAATACGGTGCTAGCGGTTCCTACGAGCAGTACTTC
. | . | TRBJ2-2 | TRBV5-4 | CASSLGGIGQNTGELFF | TGTGCCAGCAGCTTGGGTGGGATAGGACAGAACACCGGGGAGCTGTTTTTT
. | . | TRBJ2-7 | TRBV2 | CASSGARGWEQYF | TGTGCCAGCAGTGGGGCTAGGGGGTGGGAGCAGTACTTC
. | . | TRBJ2-3 | TRBV24-1 | CATSDPVVDTQYF | TGTGCCACCAGTGACCCCGTAGTGGATACGCAGTATTTT
. | few | TRBJ1-1 | TRBV12-3/TRBV12-4 | CASRLQSEAFF | TGTGCCAGCAGGCTACAGTCTGAAGCTTTCTTT
. | . | TRBJ2-1 | TRBV7-2 | CASSPKVRDLNEQFF | TGTGCCAGCAGCCCGAAAGTCCGCGATCTCAATGAGCAGTTCTTC
. | . | TRBJ2-2 | TRBV29-1 | CSVESGARELFF | TGCAGCGTTGAAAGTGGGGCCAGGGAGCTGTTTTTT
. | . | TRBJ1-2 | TRBV27 | CATSVEGSYGYTF | TGTGCCACCTCCGTGGAGGGGAGCTATGGCTACACCTTC
TRBD2 | . | TRBJ2-1 | TRBV30 | CAWGEAGGTLQFF | TGTGCCTGGGGCGAAGCCGGGGGGACCCTCCAGTTCTTC
. | once | TRBJ2-7 | TRBV30 | CAWSPQGSSYEQYF | TGTGCCTGGAGCCCTCAGGGCAGTTCCTACGAGCAGTACTTC
TRBD2 | . | TRBJ2-7 | TRBV9 | CASSPRAGRGPYEQYF | TGTGCCAGCAGCCCCAGAGCGGGAAGGGGCCCGTACGAGCAGTACTTC
TRBD2 | . | TRBJ2-1 | TRBV19 | CASAGTSGRNEQFF | TGTGCCAGTGCCGGGACTAGCGGGAGAAATGAGCAGTTCTTC
TRBD1 | . | TRBJ1-6 | TRBV7-9 | CASSPLRRGQGINSPLHF | TGTGCCAGCAGCCCCCTTAGGAGGGGACAGGGGATTAATTCACCCCTCCACTTT
TRBD1 | . | TRBJ1-1 | TRBV5-1 | CASSPRTGSGGTEAFF | TGCGCCAGCAGCCCGAGGACAGGGTCAGGTGGCACTGAAGCTTTCTTT
. | . | TRBJ2-7 | TRBV9 | CASSVEAGTTYEQYF | TGTGCCAGCAGCGTAGAGGCGGGAACAACCTACGAGCAGTACTTC
. | few | TRBJ2-3 | TRBV6-4 | CASRRSVSTDTQYF | TGTGCCAGCAGGAGGAGTGTGAGCACAGATACGCAGTATTTT
TRBD2 | . | TRBJ2-5 | TRBV10-2 | CASKLAGGETQYF | TGCGCCAGCAAGCTAGCGGGAGGCGAGACCCAGTACTTC